The 10 T cell receptor beta chains below come from one sample, sequenced in a study of T cells in Graves' hyperthyroidism and ophthalmopathy. RNA transcripts provided the source from which TCR beta CDR3 regions were amplified. A first-round RT-PCR of the TCR CDR3 used the HTBI primer set. MiXCR was run by TCRdb on the multiplex PCR reads, yielding one entry per CDR3 protein. The table shows about 52,000 distinct CDR3 sequences, with around half occurring only once. Specimen: blood. Source of these receptors: a woman between 50 and 59 years old with Graves' ophthalmopathy.

This chain links TRBV20-1 with TRBJ1-2; D perhaps matches TRBD1 (6 bases). The germline CDR1 and CDR2 sequences are DFQATT and SNEGSKA (reference sequence). Trimming took off 3 bases at V and 3 bases at J, with 8 bases between the two ends. This CDR3 is 12 amino acids long. CDR3 nucleotides: TGCAGTGCTAGGGACAGATACTATGGCTACACCTTC. Translation: CSARDRYYGYTF.

The chain uses TRBV20-1 and TRBJ2-7; D ambiguous. The length of the CDR3 is 14 residues. Germline CDR1 DFQATT, CDR2 SNEGSKA (reference sequence). V gave up 1 base and J gave up 0 bases, with 10 bases separating them. The CDR3 is CSARGKGSSYEQYF. Written as DNA, the CDR3 is TGCAGTGCTAGAGGGAAAGGAAGCTCCTACGAGCAGTACTTC.

A remark on this clonotype: At one end, the junction sequence differs from germline, possibly due to a read error. This chain connects TRBV2 to TRBJ1-5; D gene ambiguous. The germline V gene encodes CDR1 SNHLY and CDR2 FYNNEI. The length of the CDR3 is 15 residues. The CDR3 DNA reads TGTGCCAGCAGCGTAGATGAGTATAGCATTCAGCCCCAGCATTTT. It translates to CASSVDEYSIQPQHF.

This clonotype was observed at least ten times. The rearrangement uses TRBV5-1 and TRBJ2-7, with TRBD2 matching over 8 bases. The CDR3 is 16 residues long. Germline CDR1 and CDR2: SGHRS and YFSETQ. J lost 3 bases, V lost 0 bases, and 8 bases had no gene match. Here the CDR3 reads CASSLGVAGTFYEQYF. The CDR3 nucleotides are TGCGCCAGCAGCTTGGGGGTAGCGGGGACCTTCTACGAGCAGTACTTC.

This clonotype has just a few counts. The CDR3 nucleotides read TGTGCCAGCAGCCCGCCGGGACTAGCGAATGGTGAGCAGTTCTTC. Residues: CASSPPGLANGEQFF. V is TRBV5-6 and J is TRBJ2-1; 10 positions match TRBD2. In germline, CDR1 is SGHDT, CDR2 YYEEEE. This CDR3 spans 15 amino acids. Unmatched junction bases numbered 10, after V lost 4 bases and J lost 9 bases.

This clonotype was picked up a small number of times. The V call is TRBV28, the J call TRBJ2-3; 7 bases fit TRBD2. This CDR3 contains 13 residues. Germline trimming cut 5 bases from V and 6 bases from J; bases unmatched to any gene: 5. Germline assignment: CDR1 MDHEN and CDR2 SYDVKM. CDR3 nucleotide sequence: TGTGCCAGCAGTCCCGGGGGGAGGGATACGCAGTATTTT. Translated, it gives CASSPGGRDTQYF.

The table lists this clonotype with many counts. The chain links TRBV6-6 to TRBJ1-2; D remains ambiguous. The CDR3 length is 10 residues. V was clipped by 5 bases and J by 7 bases, with 5 bases between them. Germline V gene lookup returns CDR1 MNHNY and CDR2 SVGAGI (reference sequence). The chain's CDR3 is CASSAGGYTF. The DNA for the CDR3 is TGTGCCAGCAGTGCCGGTGGCTACACCTTC.

This clonotype was seen repeatedly, ten times or more. A much larger clone lies a single base off, so this may be a read error. The J gene is TRBJ2-1, the V gene TRBV20-1; 7 bases align to TRBD1. The CDR3 has 16 residues. Germline CDR1 reads DFQATT; CDR2 reads SNEGSKA (reference sequence). The CDR3 DNA reads as TGCAGTGCTCGAGACAGGGCTACAGGGAACGACAATGAGCAGTTCTTC. Translating gives CSARDRATGNDNEQFF.

The table lists this clonotype with many counts. This chain links TRBV20-1 with TRBJ2-7, with D perhaps TRBD2 (6 bases). Germline V gene lookup returns CDR1 DFQATT and CDR2 SNEGSKA (reference sequence). The V end lost 7 bases, the J end lost 2 bases, and 15 bases lay between the germline ends. The CDR3 loop spans 13 amino acids. CDR3 coding DNA: TGCAGTGACACCGGACTACCCACCTACGAGCAGTACTTC. As protein: CSDTGLPTYEQYF.

This clonotype has a count of ten or more. The chain employs TRBV7-2 and TRBJ2-7, with TRBD2 matching over 14 bases. V lost 1 base to trimming and J lost 4 bases; unmatched junction nucleotides: 3. The germline CDR1 and CDR2 sequences are SGHTA and FQGNSA. The CDR3 contains 16 residues. The CDR3 is CASSLEGTSGGYEQYF. CDR3 nucleotide sequence: TGTGCCAGCAGCTTAGAAGGGACTAGCGGGGGATACGAGCAGTACTTC.